Listed below are T cell receptor beta chains from one sample, sequenced in a study of CD8+ T cells in alopecia areata. Method: immunoSEQ multiplex PCR; TCRdb's copy keeps in-frame clones and lacks some. The data hold 60,000 to 65,000 clones, with 40% to 50% observed a single time. Sequencing was done on a sample of NKG2D-low CD8+ T cells sorted from blood. These receptors originate from a human donor with alopecia areata. CDR3s leave out the opening cysteine and the closing phenylalanine or tryptophan. A D gene is named only where the DNA matches it firmly.

TRBV7-2	NA	TRBJ1-2	ASINPRGGGYT
TRBV29-1	NA	TRBJ2-7	SVEDYQGPYEQY
TRBV4-1	NA	TRBJ2-1	ASSQDLSSAGEQF
TRBV5-1	NA	TRBJ2-7	ASSGGREQY
TRBV7-9	NA	TRBJ2-6	ASSFWEPGANVLT
TRBV7-9	NA	TRBJ2-3	ASSLGDSTDTQY
TRBV7-2	TRBD1	TRBJ2-6	ASSLDRQGVLTSENVLT
TRBV7-6	NA	TRBJ2-7	ASGPGFYEQY
TRBV30	NA	TRBJ2-7	AWRPQGLGYEQY
TRBV5-1	TRBD1	TRBJ2-7	ASSLAAGGWDEQY
TRBV25-1	TRBD1	TRBJ2-1	ASSLTGGVPF
TRBV13	NA	TRBJ2-3	ASSSAHPGRQY
TRBV9	NA	TRBJ2-3	ASSRYPRVTDTQY
TRBV7-6	NA	TRBJ2-7	ASRPGRNSYEQY
TRBV2	TRBD2	TRBJ2-7	ASRPTSGTYEQY
TRBV7-9	NA	TRBJ2-7	ASPHTRAWIHEQY
TRBV7-9	NA	TRBJ2-7	ASRLGSYEQY
TRBV7-8	TRBD2	TRBJ2-3	ASSGRLAGVTDTQY
TRBV29-1	NA	TRBJ1-2	SVEDLIGQRYGYT
TRBV28	NA	TRBJ2-3	ASSFVARRVDTQY
TRBV13	NA	TRBJ2-1	ASSLGVLRGNEQF
TRBV27	TRBD2	TRBJ2-1	ASSEWTSGFTYNEQF
TRBV7-9	NA	TRBJ1-6	ASSTHTLQGIGSPLH
TRBV9	TRBD1	TRBJ2-7	ASSVDGTAYYEQY
TRBV5-6	NA	TRBJ1-5	ASSSGGLNQPQH
TRBV7-2	TRBD2	TRBJ2-5	ASSQGLSPGRETQY
TRBV28	TRBD1	TRBJ2-7	ATREVPTGGLYEQY
TRBV13	NA	TRBJ2-5	ASSLDAPWVQETQY
TRBV29-1	TRBD1	TRBJ2-1	SVHRDREYNEQF
TRBV4-3	NA	TRBJ2-6	ASSQDDSLSGANVLT
TRBV27	NA	TRBJ1-5	ASSLTWGTNQPQH
TRBV29-1	TRBD1	TRBJ1-1	SVSTGHVSTEAF
TRBV29-1	NA	TRBJ1-1	SVEGVGEAF
TRBV5-1	NA	TRBJ2-7	ASSSEGGSYEQY